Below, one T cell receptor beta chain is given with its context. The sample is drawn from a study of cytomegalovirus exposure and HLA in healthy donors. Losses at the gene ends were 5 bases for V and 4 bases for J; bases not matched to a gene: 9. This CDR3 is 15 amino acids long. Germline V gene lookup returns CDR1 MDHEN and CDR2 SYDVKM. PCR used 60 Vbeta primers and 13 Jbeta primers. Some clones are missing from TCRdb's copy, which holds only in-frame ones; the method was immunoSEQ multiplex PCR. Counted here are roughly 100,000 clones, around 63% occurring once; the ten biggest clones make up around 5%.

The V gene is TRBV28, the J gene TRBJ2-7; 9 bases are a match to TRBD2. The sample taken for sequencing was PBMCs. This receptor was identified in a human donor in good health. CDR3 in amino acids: CASSLSGGRVYEQYF. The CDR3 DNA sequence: TGTGCCAGCAGTCTCTCGGGCGGGAGGGTATACGAGCAGTACTTC.